This is a list of T cell receptor beta chains from one sample in a study of post-analysis software for immune sequencing data. TCRdb passed the PCR reads through MiXCR, listing each CDR3 protein once. The sample shows roughly 730,000 distinct CDR3 sequences, less than 35% of them seen only once. The specimen was blood. These receptors were taken from a girl aged 5-17 years with multiple sclerosis. The conserved cysteine and the conserved F or W are not part of the CDR3 here.

TRBJ2-1 TRBV4-3 ASSQVSDREQF
TRBJ2-1 TRBV20-1 SARGLGLLGGSRF
TRBJ1-1 TRBV4-3 ASSQDMLRFSEAF
TRBJ2-3 TRBV15 ATNRPPPATQY
TRBJ1-1 TRBV2 ASSELPPTEAF
TRBJ1-2 TRBV27 ASSDADRRNGYT
TRBJ2-1 TRBV28 ASRSRGDSYNEQF
TRBJ2-1 TRBV11-2 ASRRALAGASEQF
TRBJ2-7 TRBV7-2 ASSLPGSTCEQY
TRBJ2-7 TRBV6-5 ASSPGLAGGTYEQY
TRBJ1-4 TRBV5-5 ASRAVGQAAGELF
TRBJ1-1 TRBV24-1 ATSTGGNTDAF
TRBJ2-7 TRBV20-1 SAAIQGVFSYEQY
TRBJ2-5 TRBV28 ASSSPGGSGRETQY
TRBJ1-4 TRBV12-3/TRBV12-4 ASSPGQGNEKLF
- TRBV18 ASSPPLTYEQY
TRBJ2-1 TRBV20-1 SAAQGEETQF
TRBJ2-1 TRBV29-1 SVEGFARANYNEQF
TRBJ2-7 TRBV28 ASSLLATVSYEQY
TRBJ2-3 TRBV7-2 ASSLGGLTQY
TRBJ1-5 TRBV9 ASSGGLNQPQH
TRBJ2-3 TRBV10-2 ASREASGTDTQY
TRBJ2-3 TRBV5-1 ASSRDRGLVDTQY
TRBJ1-2 TRBV12-3/TRBV12-4 ASSLAGAGRSGYT
TRBJ1-2 TRBV28 ASSSTEDRGFGYGYT
TRBJ2-5 TRBV7-2 ASSRLSGAAQY
TRBJ1-2 TRBV28 ASSLGFGTGGYGYT
TRBJ2-1 TRBV7-2 ASSPVRRSYNEQF
TRBJ2-1 TRBV6-6 ASFQPGLAGLGQF
TRBJ2-5 TRBV5-1 ASSLPGTGSIQQY
TRBJ2-1 TRBV6-5 ASRETSGVVDEQF
TRBJ1-5 TRBV28 ASSSPGTNQPQH
TRBJ1-6 TRBV20-1 SARGWGQAKNSPLH
TRBJ2-1 TRBV19 ASSPSLHEQF
TRBJ1-2 TRBV14 ASSPFLGGAYGYT
TRBJ2-7 TRBV10-3 ASHVGRTYEQY
TRBJ2-1 TRBV11-3 ASSLVGGGAWNEQF
TRBJ1-6 TRBV6-5 ASGFLRDSRSSYNSPLH
TRBJ2-1 TRBV20-1 SVAGVYNEQF
TRBJ2-5 TRBV10-3 VISGDRGETQY
TRBJ2-5 TRBV6-5 ASSYFSGPPETQY
TRBJ2-5 TRBV28 ASSYRRAGNLETQY
TRBJ2-5 TRBV7-2 ASSLWVLGAGEETQY
TRBJ1-2 TRBV2 ASSEFGQLNYGYT
TRBJ2-5 TRBV5-1 AGSLPAPKETQY
TRBJ2-7 TRBV20-1 SAWDRYYEQY
TRBJ1-2 TRBV6-6 ASRANDRGGYGYT
TRBJ1-2 TRBV6-5 ASSRGAGNGYT
TRBJ2-1 TRBV12-3/TRBV12-4 ASSLVALAGGDSPIYEQF
TRBJ2-3 TRBV10-1 ASSGPGLAGFTDTQY